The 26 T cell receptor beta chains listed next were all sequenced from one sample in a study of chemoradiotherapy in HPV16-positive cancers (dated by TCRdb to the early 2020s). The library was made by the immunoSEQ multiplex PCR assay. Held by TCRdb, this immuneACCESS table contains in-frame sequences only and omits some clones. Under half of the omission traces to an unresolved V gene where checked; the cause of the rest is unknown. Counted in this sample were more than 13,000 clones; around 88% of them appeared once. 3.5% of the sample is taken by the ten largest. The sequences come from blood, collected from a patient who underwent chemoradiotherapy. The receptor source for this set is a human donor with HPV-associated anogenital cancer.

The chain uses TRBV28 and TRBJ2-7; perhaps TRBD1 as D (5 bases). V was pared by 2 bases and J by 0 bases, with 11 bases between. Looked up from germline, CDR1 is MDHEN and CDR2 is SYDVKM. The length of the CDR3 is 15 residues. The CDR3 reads CASSLRPDSSYEQYF. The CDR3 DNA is TGTGCCAGCAGTTTACGGCCAGACAGCTCCTACGAGCAGTACTTC. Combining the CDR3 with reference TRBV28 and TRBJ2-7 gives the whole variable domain DVKVTQSSRYLVKRTGEKVFLECVQDMDHENMFWYRQDPGLGLRLIYFSYDVKMKEKGDIPEGYSVSREKKERFSLILESASTNQTSMYLCASSLRPDSSYEQYFGPGTRLTVT.

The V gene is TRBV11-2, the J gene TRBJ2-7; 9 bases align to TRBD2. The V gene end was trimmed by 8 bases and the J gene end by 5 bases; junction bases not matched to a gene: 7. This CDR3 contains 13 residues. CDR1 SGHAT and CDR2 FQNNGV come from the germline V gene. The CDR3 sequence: CASLHSGRDEQYF. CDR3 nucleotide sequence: TGTGCCAGCCTTCATAGCGGGAGAGACGAGCAGTACTTC.

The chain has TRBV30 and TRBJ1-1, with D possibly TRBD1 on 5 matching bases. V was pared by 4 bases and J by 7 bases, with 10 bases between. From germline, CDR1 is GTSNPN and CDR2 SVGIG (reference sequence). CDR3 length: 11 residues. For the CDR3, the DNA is TGTGCCTGGACGACAGCCCATGAAGCTTTCTTT. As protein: CAWTTAHEAFF.

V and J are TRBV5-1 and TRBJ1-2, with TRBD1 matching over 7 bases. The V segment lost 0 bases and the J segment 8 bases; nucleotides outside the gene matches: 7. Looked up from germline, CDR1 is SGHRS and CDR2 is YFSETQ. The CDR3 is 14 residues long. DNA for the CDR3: TGCGCCAGCAGCTTGGACAGGGACAGCAAGGGCTACACCTTC. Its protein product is CASSLDRDSKGYTF.

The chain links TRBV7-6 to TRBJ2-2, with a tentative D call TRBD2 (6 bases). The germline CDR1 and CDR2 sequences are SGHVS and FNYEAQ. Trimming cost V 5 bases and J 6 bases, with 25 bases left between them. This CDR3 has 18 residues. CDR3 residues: CASSPSYLGGEFAGELFF. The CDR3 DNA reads TGTGCCAGCAGCCCCTCCTATCTCGGGGGAGAATTTGCCGGGGAGCTGTTTTTT.

The CDR3 protein is CATLALGNTEAFF. The CDR3 nucleotides are TGTGCCACGCTGGCCCTGGGGAACACTGAAGCTTTCTTT. This chain joins TRBV19 and TRBJ1-1, with D hard to call. Germline values: CDR1 LNHDA, CDR2 SQIVND (reference sequence). Trimming cost V 10 bases and J 1 base, with 13 bases left between them. CDR3 length equals 13 residues.

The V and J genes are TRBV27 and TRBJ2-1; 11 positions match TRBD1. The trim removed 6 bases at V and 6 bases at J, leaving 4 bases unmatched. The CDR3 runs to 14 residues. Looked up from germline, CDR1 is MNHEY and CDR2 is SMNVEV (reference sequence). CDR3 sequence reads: CASSLGTGGNEQFF. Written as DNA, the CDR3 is TGTGCCAGCAGCTTAGGGACAGGGGGCAATGAGCAGTTCTTC.

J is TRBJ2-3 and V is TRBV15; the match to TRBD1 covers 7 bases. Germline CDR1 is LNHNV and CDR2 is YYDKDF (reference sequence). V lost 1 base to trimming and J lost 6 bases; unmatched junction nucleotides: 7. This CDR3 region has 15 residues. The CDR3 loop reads CATSRGGTASDTQYF. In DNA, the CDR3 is TGTGCCACCAGCAGAGGAGGGACAGCGAGCGATACGCAGTATTTT.

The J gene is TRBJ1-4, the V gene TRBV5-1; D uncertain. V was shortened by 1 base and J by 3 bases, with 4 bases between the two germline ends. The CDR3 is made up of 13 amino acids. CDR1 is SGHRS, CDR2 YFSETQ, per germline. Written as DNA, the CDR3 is TGCGCCAGCAGCTTGATAGCTAATGAAAAACTGTTTTTT. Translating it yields CASSLIANEKLFF.

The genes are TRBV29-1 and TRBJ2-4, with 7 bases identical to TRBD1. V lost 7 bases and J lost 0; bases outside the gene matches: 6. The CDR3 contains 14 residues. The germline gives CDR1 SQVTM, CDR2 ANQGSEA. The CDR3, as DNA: TGCAGCGCGACAGGGAGTGGAGCCAAAAACATTCAGTACTTC. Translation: CSATGSGAKNIQYF.

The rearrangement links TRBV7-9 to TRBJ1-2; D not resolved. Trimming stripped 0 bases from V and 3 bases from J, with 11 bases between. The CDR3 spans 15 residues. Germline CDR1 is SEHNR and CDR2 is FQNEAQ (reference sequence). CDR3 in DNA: TGTGCCAGCAGCTTAGCTAACAGATTCTACTATGGCTACACCTTC. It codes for CASSLANRFYYGYTF.

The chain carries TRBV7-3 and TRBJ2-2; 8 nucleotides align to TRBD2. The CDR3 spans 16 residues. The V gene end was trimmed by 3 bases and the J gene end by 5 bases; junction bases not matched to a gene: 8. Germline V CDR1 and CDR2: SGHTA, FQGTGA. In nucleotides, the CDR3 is TGTGCCAGCAGCTTCCCAGGGACGGGAGGGACCGGGGAGCTGTTTTTT. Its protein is CASSFPGTGGTGELFF.

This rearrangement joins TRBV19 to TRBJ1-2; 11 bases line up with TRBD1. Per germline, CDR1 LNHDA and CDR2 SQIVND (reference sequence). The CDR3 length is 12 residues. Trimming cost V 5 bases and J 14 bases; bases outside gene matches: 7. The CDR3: CASSPGQGAETF. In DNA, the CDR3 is TGTGCCAGTAGTCCAGGACAGGGGGCGGAAACCTTC.

As DNA, the CDR3 is TGTGCCAGCAGCTTACCCCCGAGACAGGGATCCTACGAGCAGTACTTC. Translation: CASSLPPRQGSYEQYF. The chain recombines TRBV7-9 with TRBJ2-7, with 7 bases identical to TRBD1. The CDR3 length is 16 residues. CDR1 is SEHNR and CDR2 is FQNEAQ in the germline V gene (reference sequence). V dropped 2 bases and J dropped 1; count of bases not matched to a gene: 8.

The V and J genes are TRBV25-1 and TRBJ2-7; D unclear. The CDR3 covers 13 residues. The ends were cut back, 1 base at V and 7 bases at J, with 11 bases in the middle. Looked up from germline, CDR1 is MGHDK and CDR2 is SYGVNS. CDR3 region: CASSESGDLEQYF. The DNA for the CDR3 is TGTGCCAGCAGTGAATCTGGGGATCTGGAGCAGTACTTC.

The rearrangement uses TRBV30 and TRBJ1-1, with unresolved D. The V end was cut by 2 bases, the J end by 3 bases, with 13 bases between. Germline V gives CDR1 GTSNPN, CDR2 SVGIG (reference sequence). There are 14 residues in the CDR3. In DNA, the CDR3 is TGTGCCTGGAGTTTTAGCAGGCGGTACACTGAAGCTTTCTTT. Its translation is CAWSFSRRYTEAFF.

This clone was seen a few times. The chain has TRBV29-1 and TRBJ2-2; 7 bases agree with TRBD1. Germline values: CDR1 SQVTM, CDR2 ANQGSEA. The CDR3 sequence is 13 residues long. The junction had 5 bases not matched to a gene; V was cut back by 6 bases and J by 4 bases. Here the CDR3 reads CSVTGLRTGELFF. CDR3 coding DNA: TGCAGCGTGACAGGGCTTCGCACCGGGGAGCTGTTTTTT.

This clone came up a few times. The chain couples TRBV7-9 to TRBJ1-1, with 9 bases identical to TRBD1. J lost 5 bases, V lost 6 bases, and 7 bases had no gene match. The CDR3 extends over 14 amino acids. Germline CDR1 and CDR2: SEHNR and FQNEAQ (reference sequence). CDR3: CASRANRGRTEAFF. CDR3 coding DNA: TGTGCCAGCAGGGCGAACAGGGGGCGGACTGAAGCTTTCTTT.

The CDR3 nucleotides read TGTGCCAGTAGTAGTGGGGACGTCTACGAGCAGTACTTC. This gives the protein CASSSGDVYEQYF. The V call is TRBV19, the J call TRBJ2-7; perhaps D is TRBD1 or TRBD2 (5 bases each). The V gene lost 4 bases and the J gene lost 3 bases, with 10 bases spanning the gap. Germline V gives CDR1 LNHDA, CDR2 SQIVND (reference sequence). The CDR3 has 13 residues.

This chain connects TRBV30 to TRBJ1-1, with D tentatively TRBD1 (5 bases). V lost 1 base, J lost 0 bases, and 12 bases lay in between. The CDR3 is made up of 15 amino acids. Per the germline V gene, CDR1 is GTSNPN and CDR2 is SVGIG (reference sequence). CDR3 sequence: CAWSGRGLMNTEAFF. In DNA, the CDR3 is TGTGCCTGGAGTGGTCGGGGACTGATGAACACTGAAGCTTTCTTT.

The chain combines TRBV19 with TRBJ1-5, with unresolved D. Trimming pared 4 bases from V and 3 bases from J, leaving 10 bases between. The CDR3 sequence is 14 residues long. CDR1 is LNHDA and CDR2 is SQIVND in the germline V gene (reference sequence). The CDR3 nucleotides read TGTGCCAGTAGTACGGCCGGCCTCAATCAGCCCCAGCATTTT. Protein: CASSTAGLNQPQHF.

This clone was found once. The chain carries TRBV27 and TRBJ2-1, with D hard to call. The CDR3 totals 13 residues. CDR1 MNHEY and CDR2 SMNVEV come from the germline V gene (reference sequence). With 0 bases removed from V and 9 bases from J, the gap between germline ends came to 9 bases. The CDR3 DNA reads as TGTGCCAGCAGTTTATCGGGGTCAGGTGAGCAGTTCTTC. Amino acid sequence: CASSLSGSGEQFF.

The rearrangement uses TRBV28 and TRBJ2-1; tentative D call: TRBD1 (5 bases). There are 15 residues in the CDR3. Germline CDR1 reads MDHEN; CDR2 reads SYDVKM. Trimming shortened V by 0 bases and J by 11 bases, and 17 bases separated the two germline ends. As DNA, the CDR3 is TGTGCCAGCAGTTTATGGCAGGGATCTTTTGGTAAGCAGTTCTTC. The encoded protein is CASSLWQGSFGKQFF.

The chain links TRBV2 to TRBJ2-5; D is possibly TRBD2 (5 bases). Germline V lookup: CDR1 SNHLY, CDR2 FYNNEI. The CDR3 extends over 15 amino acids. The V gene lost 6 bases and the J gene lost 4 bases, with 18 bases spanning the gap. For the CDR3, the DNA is TGTGCCAGCAGCGCACCCGGAGGAGCTTCAGAGACCCAGTACTTC. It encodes CASSAPGGASETQYF.

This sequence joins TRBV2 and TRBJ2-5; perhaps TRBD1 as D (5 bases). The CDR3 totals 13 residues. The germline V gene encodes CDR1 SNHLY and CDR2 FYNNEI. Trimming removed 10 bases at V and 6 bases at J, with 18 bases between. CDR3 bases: TGTGCCACAGAACCCCTAGGGGAACAGACCCAGTACTTC. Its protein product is CATEPLGEQTQYF.

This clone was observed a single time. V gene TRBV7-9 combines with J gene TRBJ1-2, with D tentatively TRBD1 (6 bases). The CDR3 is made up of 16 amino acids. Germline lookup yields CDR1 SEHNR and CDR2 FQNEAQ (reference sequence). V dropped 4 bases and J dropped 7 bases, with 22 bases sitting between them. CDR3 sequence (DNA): TGTGCCAGCAGCTCGCCTACAGGGAAGCTATTGGGTGGCTACACCTTC. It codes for CASSSPTGKLLGGYTF.